This TCR beta chain was profiled in a study of memory CD4+ T cells and cytomegalovirus serostatus. At the level of the study: Of the healthy Belgian adults, fewer than 10 were CMV seropositive and fewer than 30 seronegative.

Repertoires were generated with immunoSEQ multiplex PCR, while TCRdb's copy carries only in-frame clones and drops some. The sample lists over 50,000 clones; about 81% were seen once. This CDR3 has 14 amino acids. Per the germline V gene, CDR1 is SGHVS and CDR2 is FQNEAQ. Trimming took off 5 bases at V and 7 bases at J, with 15 bases between the two ends. A note on this clone: Its target is unknown.

Single viable CD3+CD4+CD8-CD45RO+ cells were sorted as the memory CD4+ T cells. Donors' CMV status reflects serum IgG against pp150, pp28, p38, p52. Broader study findings: The CMV-associated TCR signature appears largely within the CD4+ memory repertoire.

The genes are TRBV7-8 and TRBJ1-5; TRBD1 might be the D (6 bases). The clonotype comes from an adult in good health and CMV-seronegative. The material sequenced was memory CD4+ T cells from blood. DNA of the CDR3: TGTGCCAGCAGCCCCGGGGGCGGGGGACAGCCCCAGCATTTT. Protein product: CASSPGGGGQPQHF.